This paragraph covers one T cell receptor (beta chain) sequence. The data belong to a study of T cell changes during pregnancy in multiple sclerosis. CDR3 length: 15 amino acids. CDR1 and CDR2 from the germline V gene are SGHNT and YYREEE (reference sequence). V dropped 5 bases and J dropped 4; count of bases not matched to a gene: 11. Only in-frame clones appear in the TCRdb table, and some are missing; sequencing was by immunoSEQ multiplex PCR. In the table there are tens of thousands of clones, over 85% of which are singletons. The rearrangement uses TRBV5-4 and TRBJ1-1, with 7 bases identical to TRBD1. The TCR sequence derives from a female donor with multiple sclerosis, enrolled in a pregnancy study. The specimen was CD4+ T cells from peripheral blood mononuclear cells, collected before pregnancy. The CDR3 nucleotides read TGTGCCAGCAGTTTTGGTAAACAGGGGTTCACTGAAGCTTTCTTT. This translates into CASSFGKQGFTEAFF.